This T cell receptor (beta chain) was documented in a study of CD8+CD57+ T cells in acquired aplastic anemia. Study-level background: Read counts for CD4+ cells (from healthy donors) averaged about 10.8 million. Findings and limits, study-wide: Patients and controls had CD8+ Simpson's diversity values that were not significantly distinct.

This clonotype was seen repeatedly, ten times or more. The antigen remains undetermined. The germline gives CDR1 MNHEY, CDR2 SVGAGI. Trimming pared 4 bases from V and 0 bases from J, leaving 10 bases between. The CDR3 is 15 amino acids. The template used for profiling TCR beta VDJ and CDR3 was genomic DNA. TCRdb redid the calling of the reads with MiXCR, one entry per CDR3 protein. The sample yields some 64,000 distinct CDR3 sequences, 50% to 70% seen once. The specimen sequenced was sorted CD4+, CD8+, or CD8+CD57+ T cells (not recorded which) from PBMCs. V is TRBV6-5 and J is TRBJ1-5; D ambiguous. The sequence was obtained from a human donor in good health, serving as a control. The chain's CDR3 is CASSSTPDSNQPQHF. The CDR3, as DNA: TGTGCCAGCAGTTCCACACCTGATAGCAATCAGCCCCAGCATTTT.